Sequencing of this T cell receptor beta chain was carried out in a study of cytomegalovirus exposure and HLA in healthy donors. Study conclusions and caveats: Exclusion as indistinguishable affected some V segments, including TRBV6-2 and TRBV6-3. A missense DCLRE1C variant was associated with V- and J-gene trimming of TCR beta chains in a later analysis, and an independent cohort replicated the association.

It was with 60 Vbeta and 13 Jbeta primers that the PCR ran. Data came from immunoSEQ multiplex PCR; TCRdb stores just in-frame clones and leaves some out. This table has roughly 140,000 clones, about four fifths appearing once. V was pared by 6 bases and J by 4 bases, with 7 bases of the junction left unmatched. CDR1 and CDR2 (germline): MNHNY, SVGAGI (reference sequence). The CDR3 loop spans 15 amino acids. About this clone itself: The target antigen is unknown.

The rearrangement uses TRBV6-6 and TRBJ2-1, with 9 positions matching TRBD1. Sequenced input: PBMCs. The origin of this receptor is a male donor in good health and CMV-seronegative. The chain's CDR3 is CASSPGTGPYNEQFF. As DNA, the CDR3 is TGTGCCAGCAGCCCCGGGACAGGGCCTTACAATGAGCAGTTCTTC.